Following are 2 T cell receptor beta chains from one sample sequenced in a study of T cell repertoires in cytomegalovirus infection. MiXCR, applied by TCRdb to the reads, yields one record per CDR3 protein. The table includes around 320,000 distinct CDR3 sequences, over 7.5% detected once. Sequencing input: PBMCs. These receptors all stem from a human donor in good health (CMV status not recorded). Some clones in this sample may be carry-over from other donors' samples.

This clonotype showed up just a few times. J is TRBJ1-1 and V is TRBV3-1; D ambiguous. Trimming cost V 1 base and J 0 bases, with 6 bases left between them. The CDR3 extends over 14 amino acids. The germline gives CDR1 LGHDT, CDR2 YNNKEL (reference sequence). Written as DNA, the CDR3 is TGTGCCAGCAGCCAAGCTCCGATGAACACTGAAGCTTTCTTT. Translating gives CASSQAPMNTEAFF.

Only a few counts were recorded for this clonotype. The CDR3 coding sequence is TGCGCCAGCAGCCGCGGGGGGGGGTACAATGAGCAGTTCTTC. Its protein product is CASSRGGGYNEQFF. The rearrangement links TRBV4-3 to TRBJ2-1; TRBD2 matches at 9 bases. Trimming cost V 4 bases and J 4 bases; bases outside gene matches: 2. The length of the CDR3 is 14 residues. The germline V gene encodes CDR1 LGHNA and CDR2 YSLEER.